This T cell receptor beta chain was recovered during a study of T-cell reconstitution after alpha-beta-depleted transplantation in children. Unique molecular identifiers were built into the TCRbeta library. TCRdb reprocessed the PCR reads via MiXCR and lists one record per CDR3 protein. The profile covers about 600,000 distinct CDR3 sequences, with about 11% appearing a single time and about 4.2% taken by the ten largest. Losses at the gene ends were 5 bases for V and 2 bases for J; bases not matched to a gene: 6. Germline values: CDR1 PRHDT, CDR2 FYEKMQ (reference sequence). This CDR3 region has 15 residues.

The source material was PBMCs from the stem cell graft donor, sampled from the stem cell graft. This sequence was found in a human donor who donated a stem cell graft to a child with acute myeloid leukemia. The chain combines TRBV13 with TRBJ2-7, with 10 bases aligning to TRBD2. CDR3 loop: CASSLRSGRAYEQYF. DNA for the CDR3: TGTGCCAGCAGCCTTCGAAGCGGGAGGGCCTACGAGCAGTACTTC.